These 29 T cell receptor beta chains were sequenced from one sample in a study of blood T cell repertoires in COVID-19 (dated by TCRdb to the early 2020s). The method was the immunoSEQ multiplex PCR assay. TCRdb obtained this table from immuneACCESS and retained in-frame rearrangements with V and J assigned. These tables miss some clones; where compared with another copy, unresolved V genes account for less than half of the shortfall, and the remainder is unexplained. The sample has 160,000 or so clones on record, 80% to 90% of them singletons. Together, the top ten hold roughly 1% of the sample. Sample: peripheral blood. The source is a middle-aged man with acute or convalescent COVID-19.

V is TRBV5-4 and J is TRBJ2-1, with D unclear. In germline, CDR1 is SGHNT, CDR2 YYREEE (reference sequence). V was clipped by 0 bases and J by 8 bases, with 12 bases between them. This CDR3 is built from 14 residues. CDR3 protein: CASSLEASRYEQFF. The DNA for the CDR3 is TGTGCCAGCAGCTTGGAGGCTAGTAGGTATGAGCAGTTCTTC.

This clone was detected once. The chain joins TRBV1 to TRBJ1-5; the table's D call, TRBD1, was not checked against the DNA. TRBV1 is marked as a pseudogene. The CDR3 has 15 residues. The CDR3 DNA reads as TGCACCAGCAGCCGGGACAGGGGTTGCAATCAGCCCCAGCATTTT. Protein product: CTSSRDRGCNQPQHF.

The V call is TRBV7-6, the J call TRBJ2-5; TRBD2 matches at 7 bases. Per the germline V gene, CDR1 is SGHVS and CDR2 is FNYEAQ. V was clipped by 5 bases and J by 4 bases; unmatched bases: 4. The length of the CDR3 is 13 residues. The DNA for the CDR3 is TGTGCCAGCAGCACCGGACTAGGAGAGACCCAGTACTTC. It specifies CASSTGLGETQYF.

The CDR3 reads CASSYRVAGAPGFPPDTQYF. DNA of the CDR3: TGTGCCAGCAGTTATCGGGTAGCGGGGGCCCCTGGGTTCCCCCCAGATACGCAGTATTTT. The chain has TRBV6-2 or TRBV6-3 and TRBJ2-3, with TRBD2 matching 9 bases. Germline CDR1 is MNHEY and CDR2 is SVGEGT. V trimming: 3 bases; J trimming: 4 bases; junction bases outside the gene matches: 20. This CDR3 has 20 amino acids.

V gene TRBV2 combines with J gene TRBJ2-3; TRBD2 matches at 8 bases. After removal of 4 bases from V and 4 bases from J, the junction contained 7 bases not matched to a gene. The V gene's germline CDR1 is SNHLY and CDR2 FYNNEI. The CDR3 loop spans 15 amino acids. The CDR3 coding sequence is TGTGCCAGCAGTGGCCGCGGGACTAGTGCAGATACGCAGTATTTT. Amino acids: CASSGRGTSADTQYF.

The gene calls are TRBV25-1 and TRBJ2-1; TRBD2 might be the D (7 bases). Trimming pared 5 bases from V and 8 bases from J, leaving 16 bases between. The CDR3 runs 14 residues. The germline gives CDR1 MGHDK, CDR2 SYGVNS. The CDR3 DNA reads TGTGCCAGCAGTACGTGGGGGGGCGGTGATGAGCAGTTCTTC. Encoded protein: CASSTWGGGDEQFF. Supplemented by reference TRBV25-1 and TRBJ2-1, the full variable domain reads EADIYQTPRYLVIGTGKKITLECSQTMGHDKMYWYQQDPGMELHLIHYSYGVNSTEKGDLSSESTVSRIRTEHFPLTLESARPSHTSQYLCASSTWGGGDEQFFGPGTRLTVL.

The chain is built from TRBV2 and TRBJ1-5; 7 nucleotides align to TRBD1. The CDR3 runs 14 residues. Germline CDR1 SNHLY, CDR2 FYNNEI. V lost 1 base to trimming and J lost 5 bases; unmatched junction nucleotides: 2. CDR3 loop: CASSEGRGDQPQHF. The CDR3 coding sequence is TGTGCCAGCAGTGAAGGCAGGGGGGATCAGCCCCAGCATTTT.

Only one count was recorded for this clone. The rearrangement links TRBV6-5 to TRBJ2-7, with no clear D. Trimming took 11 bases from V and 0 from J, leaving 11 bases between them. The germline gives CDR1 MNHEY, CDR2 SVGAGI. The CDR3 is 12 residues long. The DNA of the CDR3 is TGTGCCGTCACCGGTTACTCCTACGAGCAGTACTTC. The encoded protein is CAVTGYSYEQYF.

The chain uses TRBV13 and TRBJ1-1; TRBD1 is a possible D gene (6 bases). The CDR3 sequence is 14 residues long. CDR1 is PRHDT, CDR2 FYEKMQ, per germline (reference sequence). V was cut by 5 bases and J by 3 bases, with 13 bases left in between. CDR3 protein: CASSQTQGYTEAFF. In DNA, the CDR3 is TGTGCCAGCAGCCAAACGCAGGGGTACACTGAAGCTTTCTTT.

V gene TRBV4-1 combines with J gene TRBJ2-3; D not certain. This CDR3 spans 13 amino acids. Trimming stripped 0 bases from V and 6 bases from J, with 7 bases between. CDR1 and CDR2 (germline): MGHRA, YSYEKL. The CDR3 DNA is TGCGCCAGCAGCCAAGATGGAGTGGATACGCAGTATTTT. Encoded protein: CASSQDGVDTQYF.

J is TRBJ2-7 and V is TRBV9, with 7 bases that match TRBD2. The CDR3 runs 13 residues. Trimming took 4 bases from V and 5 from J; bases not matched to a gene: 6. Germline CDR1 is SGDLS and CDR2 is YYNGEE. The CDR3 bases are TGTGCCAGCAGCCGGGGGGTTCGCGACGAGCAGTACTTC. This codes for CASSRGVRDEQYF.

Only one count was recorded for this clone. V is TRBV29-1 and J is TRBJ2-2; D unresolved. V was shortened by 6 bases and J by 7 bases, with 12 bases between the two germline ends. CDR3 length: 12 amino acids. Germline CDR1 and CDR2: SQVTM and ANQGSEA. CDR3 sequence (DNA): TGCAGCGTCCACCGAGAGAGCGGGGAGCTGTTTTTT. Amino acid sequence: CSVHRESGELFF.

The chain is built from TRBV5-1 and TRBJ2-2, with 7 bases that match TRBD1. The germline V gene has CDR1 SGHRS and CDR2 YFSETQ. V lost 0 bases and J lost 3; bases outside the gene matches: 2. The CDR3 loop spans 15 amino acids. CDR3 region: CASSLDRGDTGELFF. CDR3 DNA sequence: TGCGCCAGCAGCTTGGACAGGGGCGACACCGGGGAGCTGTTTTTT.

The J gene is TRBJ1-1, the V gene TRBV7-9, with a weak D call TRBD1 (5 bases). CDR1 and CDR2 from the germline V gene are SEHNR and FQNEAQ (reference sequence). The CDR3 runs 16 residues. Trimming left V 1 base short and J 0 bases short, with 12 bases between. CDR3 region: CASSLGQTDLNTEAFF. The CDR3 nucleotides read TGTGCCAGCAGCTTAGGTCAGACAGATCTGAACACTGAAGCTTTCTTT. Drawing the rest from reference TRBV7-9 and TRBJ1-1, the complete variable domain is DTGVSQNPRHKITKRGQNVTFRCDPISEHNRLYWYRQTLGQGPEFLTYFQNEAQLEKSRLLSDRFSAERPKGSFSTLEIQRTEQGDSAMYLCASSLGQTDLNTEAFFGQGTRLTVV.

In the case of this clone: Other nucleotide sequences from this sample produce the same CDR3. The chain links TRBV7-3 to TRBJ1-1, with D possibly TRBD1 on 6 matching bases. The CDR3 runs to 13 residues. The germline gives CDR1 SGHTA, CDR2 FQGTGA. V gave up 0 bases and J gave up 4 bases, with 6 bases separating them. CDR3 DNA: TGTGCCAGCAGCTTAACCAGGGGCACTGAAGCTTTCTTT. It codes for CASSLTRGTEAFF.

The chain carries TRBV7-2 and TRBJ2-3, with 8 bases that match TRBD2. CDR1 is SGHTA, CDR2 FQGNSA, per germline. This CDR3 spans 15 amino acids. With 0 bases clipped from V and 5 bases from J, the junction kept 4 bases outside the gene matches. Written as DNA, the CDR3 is TGTGCCAGCAGCTTAGCGTCTACTAGCGGAGATACGCAGTATTTT. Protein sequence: CASSLASTSGDTQYF.

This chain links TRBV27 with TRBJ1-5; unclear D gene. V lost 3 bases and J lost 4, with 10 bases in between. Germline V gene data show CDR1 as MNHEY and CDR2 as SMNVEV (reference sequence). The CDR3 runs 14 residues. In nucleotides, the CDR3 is TGTGCCAGCAGTTTGGCCGGGAGTAATCAGCCCCAGCATTTT. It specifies CASSLAGSNQPQHF.

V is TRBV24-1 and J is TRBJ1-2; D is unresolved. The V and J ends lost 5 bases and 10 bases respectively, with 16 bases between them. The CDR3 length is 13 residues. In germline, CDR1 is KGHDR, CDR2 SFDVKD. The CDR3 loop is CATSGRQDGLYTF. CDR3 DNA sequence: TGTGCCACCAGTGGGAGGCAGGATGGCCTCTACACCTTC.

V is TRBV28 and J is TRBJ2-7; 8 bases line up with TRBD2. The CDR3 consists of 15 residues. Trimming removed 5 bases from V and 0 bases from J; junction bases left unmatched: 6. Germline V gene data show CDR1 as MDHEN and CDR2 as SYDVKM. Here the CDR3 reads CASSQTGTSSYEQYF. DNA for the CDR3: TGTGCCAGCAGTCAGACCGGGACTAGCTCCTACGAGCAGTACTTC.

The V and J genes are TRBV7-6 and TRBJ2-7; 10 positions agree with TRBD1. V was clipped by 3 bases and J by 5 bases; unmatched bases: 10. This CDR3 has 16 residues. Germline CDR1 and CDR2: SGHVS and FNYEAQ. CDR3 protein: CASSFSPGQGFDEQYF. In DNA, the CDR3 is TGTGCCAGCAGCTTCTCCCCGGGACAGGGGTTCGACGAGCAGTACTTC.

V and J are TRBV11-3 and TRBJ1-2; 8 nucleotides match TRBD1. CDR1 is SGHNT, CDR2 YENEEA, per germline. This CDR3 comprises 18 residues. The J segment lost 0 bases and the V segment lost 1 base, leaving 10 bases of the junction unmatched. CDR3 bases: TGTGCCAGCAGCTTAGCCATCAGGGGGCACCCATCTAACTATGGCTACACCTTC. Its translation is CASSLAIRGHPSNYGYTF.

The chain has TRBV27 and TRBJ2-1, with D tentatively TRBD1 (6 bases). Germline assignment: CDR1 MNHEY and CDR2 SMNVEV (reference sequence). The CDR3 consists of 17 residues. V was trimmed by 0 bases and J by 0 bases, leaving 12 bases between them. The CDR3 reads CASSLSDTGISYNEQFF. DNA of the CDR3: TGTGCCAGCAGTTTATCCGATACAGGGATCTCCTACAATGAGCAGTTCTTC.

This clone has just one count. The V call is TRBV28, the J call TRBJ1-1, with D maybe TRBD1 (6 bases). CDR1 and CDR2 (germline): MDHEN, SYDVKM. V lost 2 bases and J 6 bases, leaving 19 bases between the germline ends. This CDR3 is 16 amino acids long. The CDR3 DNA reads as TGTGCCAGCAGTTTAGGGGGGGCGACCGTTAGGCCTGAAGCTTTCTTT. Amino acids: CASSLGGATVRPEAFF.

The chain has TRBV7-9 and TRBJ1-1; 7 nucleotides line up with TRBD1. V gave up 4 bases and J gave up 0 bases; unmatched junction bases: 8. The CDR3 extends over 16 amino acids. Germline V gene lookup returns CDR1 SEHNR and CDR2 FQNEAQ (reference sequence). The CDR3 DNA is TGTGCCAGCAGCTCCGCGGACAGGCCTCTGAACACTGAAGCTTTCTTT. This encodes CASSSADRPLNTEAFF.

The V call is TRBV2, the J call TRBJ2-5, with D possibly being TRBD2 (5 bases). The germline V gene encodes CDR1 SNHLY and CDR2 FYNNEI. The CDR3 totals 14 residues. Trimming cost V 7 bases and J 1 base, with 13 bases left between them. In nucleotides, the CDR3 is TGTGCCAGCAAGTGGACTTTAGGCCAAGAGACCCAGTACTTC. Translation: CASKWTLGQETQYF. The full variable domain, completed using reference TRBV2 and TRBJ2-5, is EPEVTQTPSHQVTQMGQEVILRCVPISNHLYFYWYRQILGQKVEFLVSFYNNEISEKSEIFDDQFSVERPDGSNFTLKIRSTKLEDSAMYFCASKWTLGQETQYFGPGTRLLVL.

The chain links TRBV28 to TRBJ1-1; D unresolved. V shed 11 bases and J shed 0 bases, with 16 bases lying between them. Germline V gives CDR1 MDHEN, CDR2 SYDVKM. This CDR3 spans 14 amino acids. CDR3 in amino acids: CAALGGRVNTEAFF. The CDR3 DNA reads TGTGCCGCCCTCGGAGGGAGGGTGAACACTGAAGCTTTCTTT. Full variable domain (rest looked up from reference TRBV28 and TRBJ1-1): DVKVTQSSRYLVKRTGEKVFLECVQDMDHENMFWYRQDPGLGLRLIYFSYDVKMKEKGDIPEGYSVSREKKERFSLILESASTNQTSMYLCAALGGRVNTEAFFGQGTRLTVV.

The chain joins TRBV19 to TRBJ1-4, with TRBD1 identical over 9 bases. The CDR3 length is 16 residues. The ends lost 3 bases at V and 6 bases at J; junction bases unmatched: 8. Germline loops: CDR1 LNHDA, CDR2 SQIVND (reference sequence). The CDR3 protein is CASSMGTGWDHEKLFF. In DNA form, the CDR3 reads TGTGCCAGTAGTATGGGGACAGGGTGGGATCATGAAAAACTGTTTTTT.

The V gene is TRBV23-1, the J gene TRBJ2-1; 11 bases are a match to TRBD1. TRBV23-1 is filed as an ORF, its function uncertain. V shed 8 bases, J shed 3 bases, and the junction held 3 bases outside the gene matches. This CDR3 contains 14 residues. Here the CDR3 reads CASAGQGVYNEQFF. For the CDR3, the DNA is TGCGCCAGCGCGGGACAGGGGGTCTACAATGAGCAGTTCTTC.

CDR3 DNA sequence: TGTGCCAGCAGCCAGGGTGGGGGAGCGGGGGGCTACAATGAGCAGTTCTTC. It yields the protein CASSQGGGAGGYNEQFF. The J gene is TRBJ2-1, the V gene TRBV5-4; 9 bases map to TRBD2. Losses at the gene ends were 4 bases for V and 3 bases for J; bases not matched to a gene: 11. In germline, CDR1 is SGHNT, CDR2 YYREEE (reference sequence). This CDR3 has 17 residues.